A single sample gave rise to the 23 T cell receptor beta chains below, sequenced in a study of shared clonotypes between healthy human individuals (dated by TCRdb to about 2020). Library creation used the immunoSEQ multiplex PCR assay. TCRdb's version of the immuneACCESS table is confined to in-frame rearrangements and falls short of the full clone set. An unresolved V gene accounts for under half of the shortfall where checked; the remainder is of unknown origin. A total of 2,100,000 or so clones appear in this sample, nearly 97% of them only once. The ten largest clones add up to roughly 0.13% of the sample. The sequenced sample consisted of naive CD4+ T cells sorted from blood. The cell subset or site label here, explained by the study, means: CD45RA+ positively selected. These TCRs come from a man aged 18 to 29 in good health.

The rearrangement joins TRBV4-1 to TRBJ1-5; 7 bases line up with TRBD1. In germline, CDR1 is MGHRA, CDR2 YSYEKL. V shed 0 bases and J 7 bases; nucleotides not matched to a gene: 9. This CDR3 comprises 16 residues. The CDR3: CASSQDSTGVYQPQHF. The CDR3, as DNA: TGCGCCAGCAGCCAAGATTCTACAGGGGTCTACCAGCCCCAGCATTTT.

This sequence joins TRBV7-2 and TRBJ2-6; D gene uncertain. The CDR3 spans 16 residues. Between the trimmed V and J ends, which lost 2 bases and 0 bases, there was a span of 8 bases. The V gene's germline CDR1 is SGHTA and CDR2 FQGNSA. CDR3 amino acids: CASSLTGLSGANVLTF. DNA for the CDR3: TGTGCCAGCAGCTTAACCGGGCTCTCTGGGGCCAACGTCCTGACTTTC.

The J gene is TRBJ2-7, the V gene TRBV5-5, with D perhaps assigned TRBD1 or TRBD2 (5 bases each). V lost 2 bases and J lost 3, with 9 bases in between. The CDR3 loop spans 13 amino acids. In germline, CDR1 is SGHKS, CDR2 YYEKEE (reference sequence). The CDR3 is CASSFGGSYEQYF. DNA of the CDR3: TGTGCCAGCAGCTTTGGGGGTAGCTACGAGCAGTACTTC.

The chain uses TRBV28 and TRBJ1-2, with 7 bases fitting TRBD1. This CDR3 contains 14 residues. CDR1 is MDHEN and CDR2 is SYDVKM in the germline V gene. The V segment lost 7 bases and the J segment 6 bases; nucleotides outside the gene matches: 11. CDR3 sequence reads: CASNLRQGMNGYTF. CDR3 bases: TGTGCCAGCAACCTGCGACAGGGTATGAATGGCTACACCTTC.

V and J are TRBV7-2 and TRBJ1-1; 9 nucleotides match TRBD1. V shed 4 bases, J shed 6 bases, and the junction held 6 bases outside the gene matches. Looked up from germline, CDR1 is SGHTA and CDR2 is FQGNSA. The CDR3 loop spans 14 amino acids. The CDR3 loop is CASSSRDRVSEAFF. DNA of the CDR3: TGTGCCAGCAGCTCCCGGGACAGGGTATCTGAAGCTTTCTTT. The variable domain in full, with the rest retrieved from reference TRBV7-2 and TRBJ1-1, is GAGVSQSPSNKVTEKGKDVELRCDPISGHTALYWYRQSLGQGLEFLIYFQGNSAPDKSGLPSDRFSAERTGGSVSTLTIQRTQQEDSAVYLCASSSRDRVSEAFFGQGTRLTVV.

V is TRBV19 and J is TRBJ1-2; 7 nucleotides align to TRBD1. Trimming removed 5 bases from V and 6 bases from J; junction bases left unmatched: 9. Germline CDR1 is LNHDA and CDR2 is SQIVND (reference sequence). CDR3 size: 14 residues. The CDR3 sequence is CASSRSRDSDGYTF. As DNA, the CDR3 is TGTGCCAGTAGTCGTAGCCGGGACAGCGATGGCTACACCTTC.

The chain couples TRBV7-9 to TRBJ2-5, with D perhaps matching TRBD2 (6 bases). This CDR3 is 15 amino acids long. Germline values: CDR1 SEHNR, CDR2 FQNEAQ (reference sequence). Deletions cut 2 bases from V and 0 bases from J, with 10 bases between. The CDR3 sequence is CASSLLGDYQETQYF. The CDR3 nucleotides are TGTGCCAGCAGCTTATTGGGGGACTACCAAGAGACCCAGTACTTC.

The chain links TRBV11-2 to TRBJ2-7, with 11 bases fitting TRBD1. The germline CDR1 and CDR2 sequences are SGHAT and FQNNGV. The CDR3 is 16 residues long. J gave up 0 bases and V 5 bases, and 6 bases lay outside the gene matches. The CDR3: CASSPGQGASSYEQYF. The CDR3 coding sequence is TGTGCCAGCAGCCCAGGACAGGGGGCCAGCTCCTACGAGCAGTACTTC.

The CDR3 reads CAWSPIERDGYEQYF. The CDR3 bases are TGTGCCTGGAGTCCTATTGAACGGGACGGCTACGAGCAGTACTTC. V usage is TRBV30 and J usage is TRBJ2-7; D tentatively reads TRBD1 or TRBD2 (5 bases each). V was cut by 2 bases and J by 3 bases, with 17 bases left in between. Germline V gene data show CDR1 as GTSNPN and CDR2 as SVGIG (reference sequence). The CDR3 is 15 amino acids.

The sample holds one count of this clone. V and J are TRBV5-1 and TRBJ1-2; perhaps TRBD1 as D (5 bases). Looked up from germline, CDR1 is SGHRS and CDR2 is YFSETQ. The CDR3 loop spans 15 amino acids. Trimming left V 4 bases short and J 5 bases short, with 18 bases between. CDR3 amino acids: CASSSGTPRGYGYTF. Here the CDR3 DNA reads TGCGCCAGCAGCAGTGGGACCCCGCGGGGGTATGGCTACACCTTC.

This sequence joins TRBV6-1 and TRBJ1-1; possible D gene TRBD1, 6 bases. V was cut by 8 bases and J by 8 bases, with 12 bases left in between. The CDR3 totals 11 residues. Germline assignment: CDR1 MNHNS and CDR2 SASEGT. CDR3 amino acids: CASQGTDEAFF. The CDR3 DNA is TGTGCCAGCCAGGGGACGGACGAAGCTTTCTTT.

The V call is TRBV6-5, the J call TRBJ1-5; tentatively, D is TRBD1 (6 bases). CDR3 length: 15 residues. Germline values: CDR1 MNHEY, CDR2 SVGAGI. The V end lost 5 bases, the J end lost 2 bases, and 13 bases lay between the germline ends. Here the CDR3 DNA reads TGTGCCAGCAGTGCTACATCAGGGGGCAATCAGCCCCAGCATTTT. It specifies CASSATSGGNQPQHF.

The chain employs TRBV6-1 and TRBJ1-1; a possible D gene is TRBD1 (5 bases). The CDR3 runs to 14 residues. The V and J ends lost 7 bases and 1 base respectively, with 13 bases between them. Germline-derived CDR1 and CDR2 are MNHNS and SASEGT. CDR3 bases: TGTGCCAGCACCACGGGACGGCGGAACACTGAAGCTTTCTTT. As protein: CASTTGRRNTEAFF.

DNA for the CDR3: TGCGCCAGCAGCTTGGGACTAGCGGGAGGTTTCCAAGAGACCCAGTACTTC. Translated: CASSLGLAGGFQETQYF. This chain uses TRBV5-1 with TRBJ2-5, with TRBD2 matching over 13 bases. J was trimmed by 1 base and V by 0 bases; bases with no gene match: 3. CDR3 length: 17 residues. Germline-derived CDR1 and CDR2 are SGHRS and YFSETQ.

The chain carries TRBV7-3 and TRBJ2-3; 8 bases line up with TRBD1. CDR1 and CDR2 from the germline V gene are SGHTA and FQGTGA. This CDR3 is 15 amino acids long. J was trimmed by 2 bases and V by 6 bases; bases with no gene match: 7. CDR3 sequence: CASSLDRAPTDTQYF. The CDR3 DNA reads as TGTGCCAGCAGTTTGGACAGGGCCCCCACAGATACGCAGTATTTT. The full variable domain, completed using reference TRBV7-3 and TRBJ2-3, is GAGVSQTPSNKVTEKGKYVELRCDPISGHTALYWYRQSLGQGPEFLIYFQGTGAADDSGLPNDRFFAVRPEGSVSTLKIQRTERGDSAVYLCASSLDRAPTDTQYFGPGTRLTVL.

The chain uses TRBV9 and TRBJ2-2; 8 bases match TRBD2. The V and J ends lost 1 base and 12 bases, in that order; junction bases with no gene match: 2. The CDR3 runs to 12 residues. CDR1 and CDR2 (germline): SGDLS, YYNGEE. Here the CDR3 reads CASSVIAGKLFF. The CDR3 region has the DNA TGTGCCAGCAGCGTAATAGCGGGGAAGCTGTTTTTT. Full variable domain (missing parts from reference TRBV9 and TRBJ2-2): DSGVTQTPKHLITATGQRVTLRCSPRSGDLSVYWYQQSLDQGLQFLIQYYNGEERAKGNILERFSAQQFPDLHSELNLSSLELGDSALYFCASSVIAGKLFFGEGSRLTVL.

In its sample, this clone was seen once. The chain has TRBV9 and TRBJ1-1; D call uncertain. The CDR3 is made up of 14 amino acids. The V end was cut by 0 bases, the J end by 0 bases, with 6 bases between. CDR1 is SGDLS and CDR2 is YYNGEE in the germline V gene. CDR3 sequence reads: CASSVGRLNTEAFF. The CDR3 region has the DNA TGTGCCAGCAGCGTAGGTAGGCTGAACACTGAAGCTTTCTTT.

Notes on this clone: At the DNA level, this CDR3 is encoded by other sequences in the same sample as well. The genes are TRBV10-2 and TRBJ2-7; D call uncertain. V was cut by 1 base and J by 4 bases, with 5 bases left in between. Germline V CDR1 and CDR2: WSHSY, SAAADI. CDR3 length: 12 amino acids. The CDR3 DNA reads TGCGCCAGCAGTGAGTTGGGGTACGAGCAGTACTTC. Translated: CASSELGYEQYF.

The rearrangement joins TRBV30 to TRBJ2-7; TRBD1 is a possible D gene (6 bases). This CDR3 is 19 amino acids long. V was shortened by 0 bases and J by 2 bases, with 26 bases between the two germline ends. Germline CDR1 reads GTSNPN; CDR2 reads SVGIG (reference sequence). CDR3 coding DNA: TGTGCCTGGAGTGTGTTACGTGGGACGTTTGGGGACAAAACCTACGAGCAGTACTTC. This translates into CAWSVLRGTFGDKTYEQYF. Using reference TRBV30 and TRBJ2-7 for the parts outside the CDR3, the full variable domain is SQTIHQWPATLVQPVGSPLSLECTVEGTSNPNLYWYRQAAGRGLQLLFYSVGIGQISSEVPQNLSASRPQDRQFILSSKKLLLSDSGFYLCAWSVLRGTFGDKTYEQYFGPGTRLTVT.

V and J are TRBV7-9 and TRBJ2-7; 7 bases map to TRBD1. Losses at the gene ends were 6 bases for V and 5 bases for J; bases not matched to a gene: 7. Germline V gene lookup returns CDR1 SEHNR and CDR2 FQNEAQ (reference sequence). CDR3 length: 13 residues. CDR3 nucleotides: TGTGCCAGCAGTATGACAGGGATCAACGAGCAGTACTTC. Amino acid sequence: CASSMTGINEQYF.

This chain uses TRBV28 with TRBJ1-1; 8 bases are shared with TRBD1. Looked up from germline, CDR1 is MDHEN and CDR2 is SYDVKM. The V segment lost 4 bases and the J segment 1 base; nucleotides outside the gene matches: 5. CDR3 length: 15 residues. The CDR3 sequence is CASSSSGQGNTEAFF. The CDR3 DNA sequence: TGTGCCAGCAGTTCCTCCGGACAGGGGAACACTGAAGCTTTCTTT.

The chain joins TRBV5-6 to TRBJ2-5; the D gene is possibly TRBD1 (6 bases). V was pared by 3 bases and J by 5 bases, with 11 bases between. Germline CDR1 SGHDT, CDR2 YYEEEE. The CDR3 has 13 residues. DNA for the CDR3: TGTGCCAGCAGCTCGACAGGTTCCGAGACCCAGTACTTC. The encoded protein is CASSSTGSETQYF.

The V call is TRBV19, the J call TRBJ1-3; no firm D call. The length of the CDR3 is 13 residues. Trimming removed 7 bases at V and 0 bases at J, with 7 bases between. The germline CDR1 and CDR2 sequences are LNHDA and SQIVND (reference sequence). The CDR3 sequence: CASKDLSGNTIYF. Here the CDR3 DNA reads TGTGCCAGTAAGGACCTCTCTGGAAACACCATATATTTT.